These 31 T cell receptor beta chains came from one sample sequenced in a study of blood T cell repertoires in COVID-19. The assay was immunoSEQ multiplex PCR, and TCRdb's table has in-frame clones only and misses some. Found here are about 180,000 clones, approximately 85% of them singletons; the top ten hold 6.5% to 7.5%. The sequenced material came from peripheral blood. The receptors come from an elderly man with COVID-19, enrolled during active disease.

The chain carries TRBV5-5 and TRBJ1-4, with a tentative D call TRBD1 (5 bases). This CDR3 contains 13 residues. The V end was cut by 5 bases, the J end by 8 bases, with 13 bases between. Germline V gene sequence: CDR1 SGHKS, CDR2 YYEKEE (reference sequence). CDR3: CASSTTGGEKLFF. The DNA of the CDR3 is TGTGCCAGCAGTACCACAGGAGGGGAAAAACTGTTTTTT. Based on the CDR3 plus reference TRBV5-5 and TRBJ1-4, the full variable domain is DAGVTQSPTHLIKTRGQQVTLRCSPISGHKSVSWYQQVLGQGPQFIFQYYEKEERGRGNFPDRFSARQFPNYSSELNVNALLLGDSALYLCASSTTGGEKLFFGSGTQLSVL.

This clone was counted a few times. This rearrangement joins TRBV7-2 to TRBJ2-1; the D is unclear. Deletions cut 5 bases from V and 9 bases from J, with 8 bases between. Germline lookup yields CDR1 SGHTA and CDR2 FQGNSA. The CDR3 totals 11 residues. In nucleotides, the CDR3 is TGTGCCAGCAGCCTGAGTGGTGAGCAGTTCTTC. It encodes CASSLSGEQFF.

This clone was seen a handful of times. The chain is built from TRBV27 and TRBJ1-1; 8 nucleotides agree with TRBD1. V lost 4 bases, J lost 5 bases, and 6 bases stayed unmatched. The CDR3 spans 14 residues. CDR1 is MNHEY and CDR2 is SMNVEV in the germline V gene (reference sequence). CDR3 in DNA: TGTGCCAGCAGTTCAGACAGGGGTTCGACTGAAGCTTTCTTT. Its protein product is CASSSDRGSTEAFF.

V is TRBV6-2 or TRBV6-3 and J is TRBJ1-1, with TRBD1 matching 7 bases. The CDR3 runs to 13 residues. Germline V gene data show CDR1 as MNHEY and CDR2 as SVGEGT. Trimming at V came to 4 bases and at J to 7 bases, leaving 6 bases not matched to a gene. CDR3 sequence: CASSWDRPNEAFF. CDR3 DNA: TGTGCCAGCAGTTGGGACAGACCTAATGAAGCTTTCTTT.

The chain is built from TRBV3-1 (or the pseudogene TRBV3-2) and TRBJ2-2; 10 bases are shared with TRBD1. J lost 3 bases, V lost 4 bases, and 2 bases had no gene match. Germline CDR1 and CDR2: LGHDT and YNNKEL (reference sequence). This CDR3 region has 15 residues. CDR3 loop: CASSPGQGYTGELFF. CDR3 DNA sequence: TGTGCCAGCAGCCCGGGACAGGGGTACACCGGGGAGCTGTTTTTT.

The chain combines TRBV4-2 with TRBJ2-1; 8 nucleotides line up with TRBD2. The germline CDR1 and CDR2 sequences are LGHNA and YNFKEQ. The CDR3 is made up of 14 amino acids. V lost 3 bases, J lost 9 bases, and 7 bases stayed unmatched. The DNA for the CDR3 is TGTGCCAGCAGCCAGGGACTAGATCGACGTGAGCAGTTCTTC. This codes for CASSQGLDRREQFF.

The chain links TRBV5-1 to TRBJ1-1; D possibly corresponds to TRBD1 (5 bases). Germline-derived CDR1 and CDR2 are SGHRS and YFSETQ. Trimming removed 2 bases at V and 3 bases at J, with 11 bases between. CDR3 size: 14 residues. The CDR3 is CASSFLTDDTEAFF. The CDR3 DNA reads TGCGCCAGCAGCTTTCTGACAGATGACACTGAAGCTTTCTTT.

This chain links TRBV6-5 with TRBJ2-7, with D unclear. This CDR3 is built from 14 residues. Germline CDR1 reads MNHEY; CDR2 reads SVGAGI. The V and J ends lost 7 bases and 0 bases respectively, with 13 bases between them. The CDR3 region has the DNA TGTGCCAGCATCCGCCAGGTCAGCTCCTACGAGCAGTACTTC. Amino acid sequence: CASIRQVSSYEQYF.

The chain joins TRBV28 to TRBJ2-7; TRBD1 matches at 8 bases. The ends lost 8 bases at V and 5 bases at J; junction bases unmatched: 8. Germline V CDR1 and CDR2: MDHEN, SYDVKM. The CDR3 has 13 residues. The CDR3 DNA is TGTGCCAGCGACAGGGGCCTTTCGGACGAGCAGTACTTC. Its translation is CASDRGLSDEQYF. The variable domain in full, completed from reference TRBV28 and TRBJ2-7, reads DVKVTQSSRYLVKRTGEKVFLECVQDMDHENMFWYRQDPGLGLRLIYFSYDVKMKEKGDIPEGYSVSREKKERFSLILESASTNQTSMYLCASDRGLSDEQYFGPGTRLTVT.

The CDR3 region is CASSQGGTSGGNTDTQYF. The CDR3, as DNA: TGCGCCAGCAGCCAAGGAGGGACTAGCGGGGGGAACACAGATACGCAGTATTTT. This rearrangement joins TRBV4-1 to TRBJ2-3, with 15 positions matching TRBD2. This CDR3 is built from 18 residues. Trimming took 1 base from V and 2 from J; bases not matched to a gene: 4. CDR1 is MGHRA and CDR2 is YSYEKL in the germline V gene.

V and J are TRBV4-2 and TRBJ1-5; 7 bases are a match to TRBD1. The length of the CDR3 is 16 residues. The germline CDR1 and CDR2 sequences are LGHNA and YNFKEQ. The trim removed 1 base at V and 4 bases at J, leaving 7 bases unmatched. The DNA for the CDR3 is TGTGCCAGCAGCCAAGGACAGGGTACACCTAATCAGCCCCAGCATTTT. Its translation: CASSQGQGTPNQPQHF.

This chain links TRBV25-1 with TRBJ1-6, with a weak D call TRBD1 (5 bases). CDR1 MGHDK and CDR2 SYGVNS come from the germline V gene. The length of the CDR3 is 12 residues. Trimming cost V 2 bases and J 11 bases, with 7 bases left between them. CDR3 protein: CASSEGGTPLHF. DNA for the CDR3: TGTGCCAGCAGTGAAGGGGGGACACCCCTCCACTTT.

The chain joins TRBV5-4 to TRBJ2-1; TRBD2 matches 9 bases. V was pared by 4 bases and J by 9 bases, with 8 bases of the junction left unmatched. This CDR3 comprises 14 residues. CDR1 SGHNT and CDR2 YYREEE come from the germline V gene (reference sequence). CDR3 nucleotides: TGTGCCAGCAGCCCTATACCAGCGGGGGGTGAGCAGTTCTTC. Protein: CASSPIPAGGEQFF.

In nucleotides, the CDR3 is TGCGCCAGCAGCTTGGGACACTCGGATGCTAACTATGGCTACACCTTC. Its protein product is CASSLGHSDANYGYTF. V usage is TRBV5-1 and J usage is TRBJ1-2; D unresolved. This CDR3 spans 16 amino acids. CDR1 is SGHRS and CDR2 is YFSETQ in the germline V gene. The germline V and J ends were trimmed by 0 bases and 0 bases, with 12 bases remaining between them.

This chain links TRBV11-2 with TRBJ2-3, with TRBD1 as a possible D gene (5 bases). Trimming removed 5 bases from V and 3 bases from J, with 9 bases in between. CDR1 SGHAT and CDR2 FQNNGV come from the germline V gene. CDR3 size: 13 residues. In nucleotides, the CDR3 is TGTGCCAGCAGCCAGACAGTTACAGATACGCAGTATTTT. This translates into CASSQTVTDTQYF.

CDR3 protein: CASSKGGTANEKLFF. The CDR3 DNA reads TGCGCCAGCAGTAAGGGCGGGACGGCTAATGAAAAACTGTTTTTT. V is TRBV5-1 and J is TRBJ1-4; D is possibly TRBD1 (5 bases). Per the germline V gene, CDR1 is SGHRS and CDR2 is YFSETQ. The CDR3 contains 15 residues. Trimming took 5 bases from V and 3 from J, leaving 14 bases between them.

This CDR3 reads CASSARRQGPTNTGELFF. The CDR3 nucleotides are TGTGCCAGCAGCGCCCGTAGACAGGGTCCCACGAACACCGGGGAGCTGTTTTTT. This chain uses TRBV7-9 with TRBJ2-2, with 7 bases identical to TRBD1. In germline, CDR1 is SEHNR, CDR2 FQNEAQ (reference sequence). V gave up 5 bases and J gave up 0 bases; unmatched junction bases: 12. The CDR3 sequence is 18 residues long.

This chain uses TRBV16 with TRBJ2-5, with 7 positions matching TRBD2. Losses at the gene ends were 0 bases for V and 5 bases for J; bases not matched to a gene: 3. CDR3 length equals 14 residues. Germline V CDR1 and CDR2: KGHSY, FQNENV. The DNA for the CDR3 is TGTGCCAGCAGCCAATCAAGGGGAGGGGAGACCCAGTACTTC. Its protein is CASSQSRGGETQYF.

The chain carries TRBV27 and TRBJ1-2; possibly TRBD1 for D (5 bases). The CDR3 is 16 residues long. CDR1 and CDR2 from the germline V gene are MNHEY and SMNVEV (reference sequence). V was shortened by 0 bases and J by 0 bases, with 11 bases between the two germline ends. The DNA for the CDR3 is TGTGCCAGCAGTTTATCGGCGGCAGGGTCTAACTATGGCTACACCTTC. It yields the protein CASSLSAAGSNYGYTF.

The chain combines TRBV6-6 with TRBJ1-2; 9 nucleotides line up with TRBD1. The CDR3 is made up of 13 amino acids. The V gene's germline CDR1 is MNHNY and CDR2 SVGAGI (reference sequence). Trimming removed 4 bases from V and 8 bases from J; junction bases left unmatched: 5. The CDR3 DNA reads TGTGCCAGCAGTTCTACAGGGGGCGGCGGCTACACCTTC. The encoded protein is CASSSTGGGGYTF.

This sequence joins TRBV5-1 and TRBJ2-3; 8 nucleotides line up with TRBD2. V gave up 2 bases and J gave up 2 bases; unmatched junction bases: 4. This CDR3 is built from 15 residues. Germline CDR1 reads SGHRS; CDR2 reads YFSETQ. The CDR3 DNA sequence: TGCGCCAGCAGCTTCGGGGGGGCGGACACAGATACGCAGTATTTT. Residues: CASSFGGADTDTQYF. Filled out from reference TRBV5-1 and TRBJ2-3, the complete variable domain reads KAGVTQTPRYLIKTRGQQVTLSCSPISGHRSVSWYQQTPGQGLQFLFEYFSETQRNKGNFPGRFSGRQFSNSRSEMNVSTLELGDSALYLCASSFGGADTDTQYFGPGTRLTVL.

The V call is TRBV5-1, the J call TRBJ2-3; perhaps TRBD2 as D (6 bases). The length of the CDR3 is 16 residues. Germline CDR1 reads SGHRS; CDR2 reads YFSETQ. With 3 bases removed from V and 3 bases from J, the gap between germline ends came to 17 bases. As DNA, the CDR3 is TGCGCCAGCAGCTCCGGACTACAGTTAGGGACAGATACGCAGTATTTT. Translation: CASSSGLQLGTDTQYF.

This clone has only one observation. The rearrangement joins TRBV7-3 to TRBJ2-1; tentatively, D is TRBD2 (6 bases). V gave up 0 bases and J gave up 7 bases, with 7 bases separating them. In germline, CDR1 is SGHTA, CDR2 FQGTGA. This CDR3 is 13 amino acids long. The CDR3: CASSLTGGNEQFF. In nucleotides, the CDR3 is TGTGCCAGCAGCTTAACGGGGGGTAATGAGCAGTTCTTC.

Concerning this clone: The same CDR3 also results from other DNA sequences found in this sample. The V gene is TRBV7-9, the J gene TRBJ1-4, with D unresolved. This CDR3 region has 14 residues. The V end lost 1 base, the J end lost 5 bases, and 8 bases lay between the germline ends. Looked up from germline, CDR1 is SEHNR and CDR2 is FQNEAQ (reference sequence). Here the CDR3 reads CASSLGTGNEKLFF. CDR3 nucleotides: TGTGCCAGCAGCTTAGGTACCGGGAATGAAAAACTGTTTTTT.

The genes are TRBV7-9 and TRBJ2-3; 11 bases fit TRBD2. The CDR3 is 12 amino acids. CDR1 is SEHNR, CDR2 FQNEAQ, per germline (reference sequence). The trim removed 4 bases at V and 15 bases at J, leaving 6 bases unmatched. CDR3 bases: TGTGCCAGCAGCTCGCTAGCGGGGGGCCTCTATTTT. Its protein product is CASSSLAGGLYF.

The chain recombines TRBV19 with TRBJ1-4; 11 bases match TRBD1. The V gene end was trimmed by 4 bases and the J gene end by 7 bases; junction bases not matched to a gene: 11. The CDR3 totals 17 residues. Looked up from germline, CDR1 is LNHDA and CDR2 is SQIVND (reference sequence). CDR3 sequence (DNA): TGTGCCAGTAGTACGACTTGGGGACAGGGGGATGGTGAAAAACTGTTTTTT. Amino acids: CASSTTWGQGDGEKLFF.

J is TRBJ1-5 and V is TRBV6-5; weak D call: TRBD1 (5 bases). V shed 6 bases and J shed 6 bases, with 18 bases lying between them. CDR3 length: 15 residues. CDR1 MNHEY and CDR2 SVGAGI come from the germline V gene. CDR3 protein: CASRSVGEWAQPQHF. CDR3 DNA: TGTGCCAGCAGGTCGGTAGGGGAATGGGCTCAGCCCCAGCATTTT.

The chain carries TRBV5-6 and TRBJ1-6; 7 bases map to TRBD1. V was clipped by 5 bases and J by 6 bases; unmatched bases: 8. The CDR3 length is 15 residues. Germline V gene sequence: CDR1 SGHDT, CDR2 YYEEEE. Here the CDR3 DNA reads TGTGCCAGCAGACGCGACAGGGTTGGTAATTCACCCCTCCACTTT. Protein: CASRRDRVGNSPLHF.

The CDR3 region is CASSQGGQGVIYEKLFF. DNA of the CDR3: TGCGCCAGCAGCCAAGGGGGACAGGGGGTTATTTATGAAAAACTGTTTTTT. V gene TRBV4-3 combines with J gene TRBJ1-4; 11 bases are a match to TRBD1. CDR1 is LGHNA and CDR2 is YSLEER in the germline V gene. Trimming removed 1 base from V and 6 bases from J; junction bases left unmatched: 7. The CDR3 spans 17 residues.

This chain joins TRBV5-4 and TRBJ1-1; a possible D gene is TRBD1 (6 bases). Germline CDR1 reads SGHNT; CDR2 reads YYREEE (reference sequence). The CDR3 length is 15 residues. V dropped 1 base and J dropped 0 bases, with 10 bases sitting between them. The CDR3 bases are TGTGCCAGCAGCTTGTGGGACACCATGAACACTGAAGCTTTCTTT. Protein sequence: CASSLWDTMNTEAFF.

The rearrangement links TRBV2 to TRBJ1-4, with a tentative D call TRBD1 (6 bases). The V end lost 6 bases, the J end lost 8 bases, and 13 bases lay between the germline ends. CDR1 and CDR2 (germline): SNHLY, FYNNEI. CDR3 length: 13 amino acids. CDR3 bases: TGTGCCAGCAGGGGGGGGCGCTACGAAAAACTGTTTTTT. Its protein is CASRGGRYEKLFF.